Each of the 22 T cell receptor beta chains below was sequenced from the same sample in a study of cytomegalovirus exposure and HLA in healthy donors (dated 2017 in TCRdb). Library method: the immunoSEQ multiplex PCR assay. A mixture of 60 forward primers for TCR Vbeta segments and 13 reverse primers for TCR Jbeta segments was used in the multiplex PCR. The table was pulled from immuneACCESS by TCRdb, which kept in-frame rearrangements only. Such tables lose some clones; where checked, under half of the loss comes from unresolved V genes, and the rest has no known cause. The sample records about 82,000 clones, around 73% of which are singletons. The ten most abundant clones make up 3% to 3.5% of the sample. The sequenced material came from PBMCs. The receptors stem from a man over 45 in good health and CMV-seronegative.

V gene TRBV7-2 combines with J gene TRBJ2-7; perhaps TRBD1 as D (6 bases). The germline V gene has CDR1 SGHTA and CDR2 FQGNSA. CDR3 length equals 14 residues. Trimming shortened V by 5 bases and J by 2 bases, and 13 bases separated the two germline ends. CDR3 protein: CASSDPGHPYEQYF. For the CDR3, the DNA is TGTGCCAGCAGCGACCCGGGACACCCCTACGAGCAGTACTTC.

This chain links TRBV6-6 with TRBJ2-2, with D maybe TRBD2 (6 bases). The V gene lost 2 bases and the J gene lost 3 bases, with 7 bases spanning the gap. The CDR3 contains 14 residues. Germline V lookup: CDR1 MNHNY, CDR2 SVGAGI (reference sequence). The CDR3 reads CASSYRLDTGELFF. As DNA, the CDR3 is TGTGCCAGCAGTTACCGACTAGACACCGGGGAGCTGTTTTTT.

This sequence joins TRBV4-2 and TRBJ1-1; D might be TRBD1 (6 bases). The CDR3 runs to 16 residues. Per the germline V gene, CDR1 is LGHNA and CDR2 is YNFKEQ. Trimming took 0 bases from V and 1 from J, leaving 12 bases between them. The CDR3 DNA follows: TGTGCCAGCAGCCAAGAATTGAACAGGGAGAACACTGAAGCTTTCTTT. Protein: CASSQELNRENTEAFF.

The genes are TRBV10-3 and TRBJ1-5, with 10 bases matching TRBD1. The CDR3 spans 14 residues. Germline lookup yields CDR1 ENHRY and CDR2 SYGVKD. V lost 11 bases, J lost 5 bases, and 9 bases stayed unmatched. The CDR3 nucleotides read TGTGCCTCCCACGGACAGGGGGAGGATCAGCCCCAGCATTTT. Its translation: CASHGQGEDQPQHF.

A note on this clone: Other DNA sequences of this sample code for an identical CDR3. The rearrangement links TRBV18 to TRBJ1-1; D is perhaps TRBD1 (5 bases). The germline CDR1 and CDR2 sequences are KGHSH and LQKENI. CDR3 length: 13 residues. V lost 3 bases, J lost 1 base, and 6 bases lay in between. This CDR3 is CASSPGQNTEAFF. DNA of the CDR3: TGTGCCAGCTCACCTGGACAGAACACTGAAGCTTTCTTT.

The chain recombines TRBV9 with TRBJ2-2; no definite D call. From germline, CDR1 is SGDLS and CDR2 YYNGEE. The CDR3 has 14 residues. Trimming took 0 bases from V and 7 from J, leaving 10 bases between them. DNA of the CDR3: TGTGCCAGCAGCGTAGCAGTAAATGGCGGGGAGCTGTTTTTT. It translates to CASSVAVNGGELFF.

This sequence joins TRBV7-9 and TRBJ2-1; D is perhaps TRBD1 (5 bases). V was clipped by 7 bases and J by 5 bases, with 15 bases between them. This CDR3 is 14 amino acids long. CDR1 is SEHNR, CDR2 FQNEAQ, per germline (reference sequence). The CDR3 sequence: CASNEMGRDNEQFF. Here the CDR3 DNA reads TGTGCCAGCAACGAAATGGGCAGGGACAATGAGCAGTTCTTC.

The CDR3: CASSIGRGNTKNIQYF. The CDR3 coding sequence is TGTGCCAGTAGTATAGGTAGGGGCAATACCAAAAACATTCAGTACTTC. V and J are TRBV19 and TRBJ2-4; the D gene is possibly TRBD1 (5 bases). Trimming removed 1 base from V and 2 bases from J, with 12 bases in between. The CDR3 runs to 16 residues. The germline V gene has CDR1 LNHDA and CDR2 SQIVND (reference sequence).

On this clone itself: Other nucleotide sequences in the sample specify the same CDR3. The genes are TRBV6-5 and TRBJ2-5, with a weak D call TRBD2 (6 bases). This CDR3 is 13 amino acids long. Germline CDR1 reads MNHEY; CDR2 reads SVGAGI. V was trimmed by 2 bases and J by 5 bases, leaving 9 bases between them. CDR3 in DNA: TGTGCCAGCAGTTACAAGGGGAGGGAGACCCAGTACTTC. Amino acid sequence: CASSYKGRETQYF.

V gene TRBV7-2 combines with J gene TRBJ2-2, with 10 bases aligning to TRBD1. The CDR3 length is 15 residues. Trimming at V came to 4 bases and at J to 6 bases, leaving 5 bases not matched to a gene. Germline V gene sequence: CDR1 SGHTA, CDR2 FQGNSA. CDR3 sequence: CASSSTTGGAGELFF. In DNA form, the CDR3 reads TGTGCCAGCAGCTCGACGACAGGGGGCGCCGGGGAGCTGTTTTTT.

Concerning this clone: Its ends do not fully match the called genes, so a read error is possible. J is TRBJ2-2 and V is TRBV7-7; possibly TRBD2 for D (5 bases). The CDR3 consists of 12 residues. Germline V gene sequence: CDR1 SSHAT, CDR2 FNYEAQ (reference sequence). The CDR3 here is CASSPGIGELFF. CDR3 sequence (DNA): TGTGCTAGCAGCCCCGGGATCGGGGAGCTGTTTTTT.

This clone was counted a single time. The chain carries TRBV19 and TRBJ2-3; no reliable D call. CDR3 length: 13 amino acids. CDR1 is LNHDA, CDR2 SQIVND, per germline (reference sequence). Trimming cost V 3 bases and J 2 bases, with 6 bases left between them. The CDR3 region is CASSISLTDTQYF. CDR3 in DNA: TGTGCCAGTAGTATTTCCCTCACAGATACGCAGTATTTT. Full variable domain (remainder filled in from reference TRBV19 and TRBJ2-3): DGGITQSPKYLFRKEGQNVTLSCEQNLNHDAMYWYRQDPGQGLRLIYYSQIVNDFQKGDIAEGYSVSREKKESFPLTVTSAQKNPTAFYLCASSISLTDTQYFGPGTRLTVL.

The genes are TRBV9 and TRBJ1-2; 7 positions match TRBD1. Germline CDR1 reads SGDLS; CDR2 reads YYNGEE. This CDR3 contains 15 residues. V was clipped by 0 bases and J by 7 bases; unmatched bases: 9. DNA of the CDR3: TGTGCCAGCAGCGTAGGGGGGACAGTGCTTCCTGGCTACACCTTC. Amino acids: CASSVGGTVLPGYTF.

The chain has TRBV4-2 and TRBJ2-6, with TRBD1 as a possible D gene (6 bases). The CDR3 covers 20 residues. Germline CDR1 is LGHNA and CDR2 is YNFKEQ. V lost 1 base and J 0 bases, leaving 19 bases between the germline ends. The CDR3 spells CASSQVGSGVGSSGANVLTF. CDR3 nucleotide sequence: TGTGCCAGCAGCCAAGTTGGTTCAGGGGTGGGGTCCTCTGGGGCCAACGTCCTGACTTTC.

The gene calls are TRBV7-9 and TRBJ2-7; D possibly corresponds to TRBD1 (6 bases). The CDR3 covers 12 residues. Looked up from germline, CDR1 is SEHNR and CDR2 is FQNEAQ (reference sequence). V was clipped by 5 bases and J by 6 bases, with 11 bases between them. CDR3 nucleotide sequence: TGTGCCAGCAGCCAGGGACATCTCGAGCAGTACTTC. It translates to CASSQGHLEQYF.

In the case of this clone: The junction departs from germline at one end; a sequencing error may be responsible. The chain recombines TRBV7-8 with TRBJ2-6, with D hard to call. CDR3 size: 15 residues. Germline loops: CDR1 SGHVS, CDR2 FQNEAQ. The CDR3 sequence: CASRLGPSGANVLTF. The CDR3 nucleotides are TGTGCCAGCAGGTTAGGGCCCTCTGGGGCCAACGTCCTGACTTTC.

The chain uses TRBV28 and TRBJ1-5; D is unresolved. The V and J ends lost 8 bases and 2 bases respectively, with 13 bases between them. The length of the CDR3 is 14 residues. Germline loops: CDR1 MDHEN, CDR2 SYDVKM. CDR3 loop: CASRRQYGNQPQHF. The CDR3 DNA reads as TGTGCCAGCCGGCGGCAGTATGGCAATCAGCCCCAGCATTTT. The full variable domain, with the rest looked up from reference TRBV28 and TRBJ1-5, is DVKVTQSSRYLVKRTGEKVFLECVQDMDHENMFWYRQDPGLGLRLIYFSYDVKMKEKGDIPEGYSVSREKKERFSLILESASTNQTSMYLCASRRQYGNQPQHFGDGTRLSIL.

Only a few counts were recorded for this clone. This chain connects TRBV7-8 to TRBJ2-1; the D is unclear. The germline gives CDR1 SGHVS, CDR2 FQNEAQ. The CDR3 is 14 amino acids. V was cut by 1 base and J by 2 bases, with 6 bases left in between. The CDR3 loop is CASSLGSTYNEQFF. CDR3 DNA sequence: TGTGCCAGCAGCTTAGGCAGTACCTACAATGAGCAGTTCTTC. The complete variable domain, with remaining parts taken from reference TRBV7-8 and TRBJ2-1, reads GAGVSQSPRYKVAKRGQDVALRCDPISGHVSLFWYQQALGQGPEFLTYFQNEAQLDKSGLPSDRFFAERPEGSVSTLKIQRTQQEDSAVYLCASSLGSTYNEQFFGPGTRLTVL.

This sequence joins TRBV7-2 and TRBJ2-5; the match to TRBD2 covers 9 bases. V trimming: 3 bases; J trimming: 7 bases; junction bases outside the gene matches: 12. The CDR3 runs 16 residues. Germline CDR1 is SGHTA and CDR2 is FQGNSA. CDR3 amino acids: CASSFFSGGTRGTQYF. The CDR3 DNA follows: TGTGCCAGCAGCTTCTTTAGCGGGGGCACCCGGGGGACCCAGTACTTC.

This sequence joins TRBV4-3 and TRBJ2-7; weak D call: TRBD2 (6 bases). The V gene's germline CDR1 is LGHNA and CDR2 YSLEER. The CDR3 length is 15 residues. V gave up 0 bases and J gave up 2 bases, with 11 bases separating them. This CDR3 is CASSQDKEGPYEQYF. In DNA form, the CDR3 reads TGCGCCAGCAGCCAAGATAAGGAGGGGCCCTACGAGCAGTACTTC.

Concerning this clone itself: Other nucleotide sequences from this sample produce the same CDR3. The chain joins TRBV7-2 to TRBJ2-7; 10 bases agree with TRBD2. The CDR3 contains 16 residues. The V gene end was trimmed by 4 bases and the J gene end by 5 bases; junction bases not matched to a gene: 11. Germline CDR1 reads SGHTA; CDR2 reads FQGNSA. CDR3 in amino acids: CASSSSGGGSPHEQYF. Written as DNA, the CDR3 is TGTGCCAGCAGCTCCAGCGGGGGGGGATCTCCCCACGAGCAGTACTTC. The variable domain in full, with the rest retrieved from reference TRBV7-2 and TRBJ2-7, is GAGVSQSPSNKVTEKGKDVELRCDPISGHTALYWYRQSLGQGLEFLIYFQGNSAPDKSGLPSDRFSAERTGGSVSTLTIQRTQQEDSAVYLCASSSSGGGSPHEQYFGPGTRLTVT.

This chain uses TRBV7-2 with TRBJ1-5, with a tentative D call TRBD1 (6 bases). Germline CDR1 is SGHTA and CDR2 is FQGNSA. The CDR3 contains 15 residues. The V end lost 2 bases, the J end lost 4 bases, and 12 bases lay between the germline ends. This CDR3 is CASSLKSRGNQPQHF. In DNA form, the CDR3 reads TGTGCCAGCAGCTTAAAATCCAGGGGTAATCAGCCCCAGCATTTT.